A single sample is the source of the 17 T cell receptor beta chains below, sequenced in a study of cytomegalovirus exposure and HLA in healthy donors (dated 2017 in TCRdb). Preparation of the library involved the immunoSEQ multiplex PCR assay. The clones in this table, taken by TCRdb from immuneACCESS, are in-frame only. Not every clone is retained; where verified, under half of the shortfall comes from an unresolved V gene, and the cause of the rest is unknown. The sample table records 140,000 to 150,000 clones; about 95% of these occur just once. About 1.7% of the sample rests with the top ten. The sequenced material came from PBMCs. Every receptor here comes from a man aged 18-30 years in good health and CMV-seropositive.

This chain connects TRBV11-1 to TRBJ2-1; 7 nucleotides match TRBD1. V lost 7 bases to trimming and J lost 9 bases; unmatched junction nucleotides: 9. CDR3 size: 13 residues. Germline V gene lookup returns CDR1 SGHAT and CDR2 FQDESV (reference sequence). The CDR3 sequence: CASTRKGAGEQFF. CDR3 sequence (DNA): TGTGCCAGCACGAGGAAGGGGGCAGGTGAGCAGTTCTTC.

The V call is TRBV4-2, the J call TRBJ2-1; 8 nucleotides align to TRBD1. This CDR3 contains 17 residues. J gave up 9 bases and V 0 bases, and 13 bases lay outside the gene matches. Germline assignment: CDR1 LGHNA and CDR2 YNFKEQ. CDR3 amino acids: CASSQDRRQGLVGEQFF. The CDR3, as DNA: TGTGCCAGCAGCCAAGATCGGAGACAGGGGTTGGTCGGTGAGCAGTTCTTC.

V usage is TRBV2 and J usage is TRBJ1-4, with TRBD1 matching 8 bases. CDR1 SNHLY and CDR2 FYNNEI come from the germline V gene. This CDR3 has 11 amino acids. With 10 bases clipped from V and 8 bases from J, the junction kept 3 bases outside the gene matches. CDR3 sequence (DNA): TGTGCCACACAGGGGGAAGAAAAACTGTTTTTT. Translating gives CATQGEEKLFF.

As DNA, the CDR3 is TGCGCCAGCAGCTTCCGGAGCTCCTACGAGCAGTACTTC. Translated, it gives CASSFRSSYEQYF. V gene TRBV5-1 combines with J gene TRBJ2-7; D call uncertain. Germline V lookup: CDR1 SGHRS, CDR2 YFSETQ. V lost 2 bases, J lost 0 bases, and 6 bases lay in between. CDR3 length equals 13 residues.

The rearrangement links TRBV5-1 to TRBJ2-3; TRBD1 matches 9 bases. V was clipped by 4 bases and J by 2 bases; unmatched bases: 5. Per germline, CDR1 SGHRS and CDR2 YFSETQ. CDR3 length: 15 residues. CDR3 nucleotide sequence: TGCGCCAGCAGCCCCCGGGACAGGGCCACAGATACGCAGTATTTT. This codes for CASSPRDRATDTQYF.

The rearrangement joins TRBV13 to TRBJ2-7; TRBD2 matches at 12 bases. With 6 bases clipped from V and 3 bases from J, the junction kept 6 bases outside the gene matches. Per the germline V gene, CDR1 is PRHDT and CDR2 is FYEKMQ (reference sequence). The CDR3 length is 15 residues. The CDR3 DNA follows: TGTGCCAGCAGGTCGACTAGCGGGAGTTACTACGAGCAGTACTTC. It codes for CASRSTSGSYYEQYF.

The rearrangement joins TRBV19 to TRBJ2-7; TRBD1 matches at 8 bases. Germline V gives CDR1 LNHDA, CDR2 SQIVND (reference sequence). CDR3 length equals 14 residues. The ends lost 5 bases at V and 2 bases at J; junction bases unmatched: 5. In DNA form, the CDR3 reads TGTGCCAGTAGTTTCCAGGGGGCGACCTACGAGCAGTACTTC. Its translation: CASSFQGATYEQYF.

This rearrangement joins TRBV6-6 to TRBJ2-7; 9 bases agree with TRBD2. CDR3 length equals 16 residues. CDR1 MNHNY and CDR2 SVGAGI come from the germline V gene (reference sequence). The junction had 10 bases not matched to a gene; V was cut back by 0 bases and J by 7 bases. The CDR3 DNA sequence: TGTGCCAGCAGTTACTCGGGCGGGAGGGCCTTCGGAGAGCAGTACTTC. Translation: CASSYSGGRAFGEQYF.

The CDR3 DNA is TGTGCCAGCAGCCTTAAGGATAGCGGACAAGAGACCCAGTACTTC. Amino acid sequence: CASSLKDSGQETQYF. The chain couples TRBV4-2 to TRBJ2-5, with D possibly matching TRBD2 (6 bases). V was cut by 4 bases and J by 2 bases, with 14 bases left in between. The CDR3 sequence is 15 residues long. Germline CDR1 and CDR2: LGHNA and YNFKEQ.

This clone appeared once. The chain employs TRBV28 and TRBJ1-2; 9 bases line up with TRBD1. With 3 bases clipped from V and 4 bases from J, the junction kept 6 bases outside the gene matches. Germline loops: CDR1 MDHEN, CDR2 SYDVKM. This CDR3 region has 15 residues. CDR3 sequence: CASSFRTGALYGYTF. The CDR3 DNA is TGTGCCAGCAGTTTCAGGACAGGGGCCCTCTATGGCTACACCTTC.

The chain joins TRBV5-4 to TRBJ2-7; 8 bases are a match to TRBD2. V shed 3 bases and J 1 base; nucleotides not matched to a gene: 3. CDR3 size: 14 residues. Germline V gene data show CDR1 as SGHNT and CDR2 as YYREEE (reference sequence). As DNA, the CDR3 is TGTGCCAGCAGCTCCGGGACTAGTTCCTACGAGCAGTACTTC. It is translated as CASSSGTSSYEQYF.

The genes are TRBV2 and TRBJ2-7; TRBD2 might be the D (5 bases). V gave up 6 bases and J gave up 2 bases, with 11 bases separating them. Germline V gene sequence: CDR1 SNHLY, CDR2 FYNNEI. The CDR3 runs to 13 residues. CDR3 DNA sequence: TGTGCCAGCAGCGGCGACGGGACCTACGAGCAGTACTTC. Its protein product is CASSGDGTYEQYF.

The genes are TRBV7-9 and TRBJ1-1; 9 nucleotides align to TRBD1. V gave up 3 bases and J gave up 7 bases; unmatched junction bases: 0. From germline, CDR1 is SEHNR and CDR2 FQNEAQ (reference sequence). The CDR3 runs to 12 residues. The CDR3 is CASSLDRGEAFF. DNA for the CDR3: TGTGCCAGCAGCTTGGACAGGGGTGAAGCTTTCTTT.

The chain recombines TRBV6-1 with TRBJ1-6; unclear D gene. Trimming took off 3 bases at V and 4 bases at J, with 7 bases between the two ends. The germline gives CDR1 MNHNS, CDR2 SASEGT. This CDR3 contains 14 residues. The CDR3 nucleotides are TGTGCCAGCAGTGAGGGCCCTTATAATTCACCCCTCCACTTT. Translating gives CASSEGPYNSPLHF.

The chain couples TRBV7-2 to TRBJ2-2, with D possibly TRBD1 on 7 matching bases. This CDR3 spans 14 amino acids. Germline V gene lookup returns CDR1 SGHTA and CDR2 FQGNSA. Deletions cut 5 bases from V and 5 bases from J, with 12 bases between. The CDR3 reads CASSRQGGTGELFF. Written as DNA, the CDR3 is TGTGCCAGCAGCCGTCAGGGGGGAACCGGGGAGCTGTTTTTT.

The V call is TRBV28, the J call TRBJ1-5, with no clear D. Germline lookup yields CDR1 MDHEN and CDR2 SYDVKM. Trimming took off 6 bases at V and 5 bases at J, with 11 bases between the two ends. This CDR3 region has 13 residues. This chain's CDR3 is CASSFLQDQPQHF. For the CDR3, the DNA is TGTGCCAGCAGCTTTCTCCAGGATCAGCCCCAGCATTTT.

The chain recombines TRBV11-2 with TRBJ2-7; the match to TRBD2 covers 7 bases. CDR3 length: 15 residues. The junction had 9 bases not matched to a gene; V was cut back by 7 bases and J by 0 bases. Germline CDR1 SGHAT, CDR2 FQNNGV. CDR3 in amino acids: CASTFSGTPSYEQYF. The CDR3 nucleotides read TGTGCCAGCACCTTCAGCGGGACTCCCTCCTACGAGCAGTACTTC.